The clone carrying this T cell receptor beta chain has only one observation. The antigen remains unidentified. Produced via immunoSEQ multiplex PCR; TCRdb's table is partial and in-frame only. The sample records about 350,000 clones, about 87% being singletons. This sample was included in a study of Ad26.COV2.S vaccination and SARS-CoV-2 variants. Study-level points and caveats: There was a possibility that the TCR breadth and depth analyses underestimated total T cell responses. Placebo and vaccine recipients had non-spike TCR breadth that was similar. It was vaccine recipients, not placebo recipients, who had the higher spike-specific TCR breadth.

As to treatment: approximately 18 received Ad26.COV2.S at low or high dose, single or two shots; 5 received placebo; per-sample allocation not given. Repertoires come from day 63 after the first vaccine or placebo injection. Its platform was an Ad26 vector, and its expressed antigen was Wuhan-strain SARS-CoV-2 spike. V lost 6 bases, J lost 1 base, and 10 bases lay in between. The CDR3 is 15 residues long. CDR1 is MNHEY and CDR2 is SVGAGI in the germline V gene. The chain is built from TRBV6-5 and TRBJ2-6; tentative D call: TRBD2 (6 bases). The clonotype comes from a person between 18 and 65 years old who received the Ad26.COV2.S COVID-19 vaccine or a placebo. The sample was peripheral blood, taken in a trial of Ad26.COV2.S vaccine versus placebo. The CDR3: CASRAEGSGANVLTF. Here the CDR3 DNA reads TGTGCCAGCAGGGCGGAGGGATCTGGGGCCAACGTCCTGACTTTC.